What follows describes a single T cell receptor (beta chain). The antigen remains undetermined. This sample is drawn from a study of Tregs in tolerant kidney transplant recipients. Unstimulated regulatory T cells (CD4+CD25+CD127-), CD4+CD25- non-regulatory cells, CD4 and CD8 cells were FACS-sorted from thawed PBMCs. The CDR3 is made up of 14 amino acids. The germline CDR1 and CDR2 sequences are LNHDA and SQIVND (reference sequence). The germline V and J ends were trimmed by 6 bases and 5 bases, with 16 bases remaining between them. General observations from the study: Tregs expanded with activated donor B cells seemed most donor-specific.

Data came from immunoSEQ multiplex PCR; TCRdb stores just in-frame clones and leaves some out. The repertoire holds 50,000 to 85,000 clones, with just under 95% as singletons. The specimen was CD8+ T cells from blood, collected before the transplant. The rearrangement uses TRBV19 and TRBJ1-1, with no clear D. This TCR was recovered from a human donor who received a combined kidney and bone marrow transplant. Written as DNA, the CDR3 is TGTGCCAGTAGGGTCGGGTACGGGAGGACTGAAGCTTTCTTT. Translated, it gives CASRVGYGRTEAFF.